A single sample is the source of the 17 T cell receptor beta chains below, sequenced in a study of OX40 agonist ivuxolimab in advanced cancers. Measured with immunoSEQ multiplex PCR; TCRdb has only the in-frame clones, and not every one. Of about 77,000 clones in the sample, 65% to 85% are singletons; the top ten hold 3.5% to 6%. This material consisted of CD4+ or CD8+ T cells sorted from blood, taken in a trial of the OX40 agonist ivuxolimab. These receptors came from an adult with an advanced solid tumor such as melanoma, head and neck, liver or kidney cancer.

The CDR3 DNA reads as TGTGCCAGCAGCTTAGGTGGGGAGGCCTCGAGGTACGAAAAACTGTTTTTT. This gives the protein CASSLGGEASRYEKLFF. The chain links TRBV7-8 to TRBJ1-4, with D unclear. The CDR3 loop spans 17 amino acids. Trimming left V 1 base short and J 8 bases short, with 20 bases between. Germline-derived CDR1 and CDR2 are SGHVS and FQNEAQ.

The chain couples TRBV19 to TRBJ2-4; possibly TRBD1 for D (6 bases). CDR1 is LNHDA and CDR2 is SQIVND in the germline V gene (reference sequence). The CDR3 extends over 20 amino acids. The germline V and J ends were trimmed by 5 bases and 3 bases, with 29 bases remaining between them. CDR3 protein: CASSQDQGRVMTTVKNIQYF. CDR3 sequence (DNA): TGTGCCAGTAGTCAAGACCAGGGGCGAGTGATGACTACTGTCAAAAACATTCAGTACTTC.

Comments on this clone: One junction end disagrees with the germline gene, perhaps due to a read error. The rearrangement joins TRBV7-9 to TRBJ2-5; 13 nucleotides agree with TRBD2. This CDR3 contains 18 residues. CDR1 is SEHNR and CDR2 is FQNEAQ in the germline V gene (reference sequence). DNA of the CDR3: TGTGCCAGCAGCTACGGGACTAGCGGGACGTGGGAGAGGGAGACCCGGTACTTC. This encodes CASSYGTSGTWERETRYF.

The chain uses TRBV6-5 and TRBJ2-7, with D possibly being TRBD1 (6 bases). Trimming left V 6 bases short and J 3 bases short, with 12 bases between. The germline gives CDR1 MNHEY, CDR2 SVGAGI. This CDR3 spans 13 amino acids. The CDR3 region has the DNA TGTGCCAGCAGGCGTCAACAGGGCTACGAGCAGTACTTC. Its translation is CASRRQQGYEQYF.

This chain links TRBV27 with TRBJ2-5; perhaps TRBD1 as D (5 bases). This CDR3 has 13 residues. Germline V gives CDR1 MNHEY, CDR2 SMNVEV (reference sequence). Trimming cost V 2 bases and J 4 bases, with 8 bases left between them. CDR3: CASSLGARETQYF. In DNA, the CDR3 is TGTGCCAGCAGTTTAGGGGCTCGAGAGACCCAGTACTTC.

The chain couples TRBV6-1 to TRBJ1-4; 7 positions agree with TRBD1. The CDR3 length is 15 residues. Germline-derived CDR1 and CDR2 are MNHNS and SASEGT. The trim removed 7 bases at V and 4 bases at J, leaving 9 bases unmatched. CDR3 residues: CASTRVGTDNEKLFF. The CDR3 DNA sequence: TGTGCCAGCACCCGCGTCGGGACAGATAATGAAAAACTGTTTTTT.

The chain is built from TRBV4-1 and TRBJ2-1; D not certain. Germline CDR1 MGHRA, CDR2 YSYEKL. V lost 4 bases to trimming and J lost 5 bases, with 9 bases between them. The CDR3 is 13 residues long. The CDR3 nucleotides are TGCGCCAGCAGCCCCTACAGCGACAATGAGCAGTTCTTC. Protein product: CASSPYSDNEQFF.

The J gene is TRBJ1-4, the V gene TRBV29-1; possibly TRBD1 for D (5 bases). The V gene's germline CDR1 is SQVTM and CDR2 ANQGSEA. There are 15 residues in the CDR3. V was pared by 1 base and J by 8 bases, with 17 bases between. The CDR3 protein is CSVEAWQGGNEKLFF. In DNA form, the CDR3 reads TGCAGCGTTGAAGCCTGGCAGGGAGGGAACGAAAAACTGTTTTTT.

The chain uses TRBV11-1 and TRBJ1-1, with 10 bases matching TRBD1. Germline V lookup: CDR1 SGHAT, CDR2 FQDESV (reference sequence). V was clipped by 3 bases and J by 7 bases; unmatched bases: 2. This CDR3 is 13 amino acids long. The CDR3 nucleotides read TGTGCCAGCAGCTTGGACAGGGGGAGTGAAGCTTTCTTT. Translating it yields CASSLDRGSEAFF.

The V and J genes are TRBV18 and TRBJ1-2, with 7 bases lining up with TRBD1. V was pared by 2 bases and J by 8 bases, with 8 bases of the junction left unmatched. The V gene's germline CDR1 is KGHSH and CDR2 LQKENI. The CDR3 is 14 residues long. Written as DNA, the CDR3 is TGTGCCAGCTCACCAAGTCGAGGGGGCGAAGGCTACACCTTC. Residues: CASSPSRGGEGYTF.

The rearrangement joins TRBV6-1 to TRBJ2-7; 7 positions match TRBD1. In germline, CDR1 is MNHNS, CDR2 SASEGT. This CDR3 is built from 14 residues. The trim removed 6 bases at V and 1 base at J, leaving 6 bases unmatched. In DNA form, the CDR3 reads TGTGCCAGCAGGGACAGGCATACTTCCTACGAGCAGTACTTC. The encoded protein is CASRDRHTSYEQYF.

This sequence joins TRBV2 and TRBJ2-1, with D unclear. This CDR3 has 14 residues. V was clipped by 4 bases and J by 4 bases, with 11 bases between them. Looked up from germline, CDR1 is SNHLY and CDR2 is FYNNEI. The CDR3: CASSGPSGYNEQFF. CDR3 nucleotides: TGTGCCAGCAGTGGTCCCTCGGGTTACAATGAGCAGTTCTTC. Supplemented by reference TRBV2 and TRBJ2-1, the full variable domain reads EPEVTQTPSHQVTQMGQEVILRCVPISNHLYFYWYRQILGQKVEFLVSFYNNEISEKSEIFDDQFSVERPDGSNFTLKIRSTKLEDSAMYFCASSGPSGYNEQFFGPGTRLTVL.

This clone was recorded at least ten times. This sequence joins TRBV7-9 and TRBJ2-7; tentative D call: TRBD2 (6 bases). V was pared by 4 bases and J by 6 bases, with 10 bases between. CDR3 length: 12 residues. Germline lookup yields CDR1 SEHNR and CDR2 FQNEAQ (reference sequence). CDR3 residues: CASSSDYREQYF. In DNA form, the CDR3 reads TGTGCCAGCAGCTCGGACTACCGCGAGCAGTACTTC.

The chain couples TRBV5-1 to TRBJ2-3; TRBD2 aligns across 10 bases. CDR1 and CDR2 (germline): SGHRS, YFSETQ. The CDR3 totals 18 residues. Trimming removed 4 bases from V and 0 bases from J; junction bases left unmatched: 11. CDR3 nucleotide sequence: TGCGCCAGCAGCCTCCGCCTAGCGGGGGCCTCTAGCACAGATACGCAGTATTTT. It yields the protein CASSLRLAGASSTDTQYF.

V is TRBV5-6 and J is TRBJ1-5; D is unclear. CDR1 and CDR2 (germline): SGHDT, YYEEEE. The V end lost 2 bases, the J end lost 3 bases, and 9 bases lay between the germline ends. The CDR3 is made up of 14 amino acids. The CDR3 nucleotides read TGTGCCAGCAGCTTCCGGGATTTCAATCAGCCCCAGCATTTT. Its protein is CASSFRDFNQPQHF.

The genes are TRBV19 and TRBJ1-2, with D maybe TRBD1 (5 bases). Looked up from germline, CDR1 is LNHDA and CDR2 is SQIVND (reference sequence). The V gene lost 3 bases and the J gene lost 10 bases, with 15 bases spanning the gap. The CDR3 runs 13 residues. CDR3 DNA sequence: TGTGCCAGTAGTATTGGGGGGTATTCTAACTACACCTTC. Translating gives CASSIGGYSNYTF.

The rearrangement uses TRBV5-1 and TRBJ2-3; no definite D call. Per the germline V gene, CDR1 is SGHRS and CDR2 is YFSETQ. Trimming took 0 bases from V and 3 from J, leaving 11 bases between them. This CDR3 is 15 amino acids long. CDR3 DNA sequence: TGCGCCAGCAGCTTGGATCCACAAGTAACAGATACGCAGTATTTT. This sequence encodes CASSLDPQVTDTQYF.